This TCR beta chain was sequenced in a study of blood T cell repertoires in COVID-19. Donors were grouped by their self-reported clinical history. In the authors' methods: Estimates of nucleated cell counts were drawn from the amplification of reference gene primers. The repertoire was sequenced with immunoSEQ multiplex PCR; TCRdb's copy has only in-frame clones and lacks some. That table is the source of V, J and clone size, and D and trimming were worked out from the DNA. The data show approximately 280,000 clones, with 86% seen just once and over 2.5% held by the top ten. With 4 bases removed from V and 5 bases from J, the gap between germline ends came to 6 bases. The length of the CDR3 is 12 residues. Germline values: CDR1 SQVTM, CDR2 ANQGSEA.

Sequenced material: PBMCs or T cells enriched from blood (not recorded which). The gene calls are TRBV29-1 and TRBJ1-6; D is possibly TRBD1 (6 bases). This sequence was found in a woman under 30 who had recovered from COVID-19. The CDR3 nucleotides read TGCAGCGTTGGACAGGATAATTCACCCCTCCACTTT. Its protein is CSVGQDNSPLHF. Drawing the rest from reference TRBV29-1 and TRBJ1-6, the complete variable domain is SAVISQKPSRDICQRGTSLTIQCQVDSQVTMMFWYRQQPGQSLTLIATANQGSEATYESGFVIDKFPISRPNLTFSTLTVSNMSPEDSSIYLCSVGQDNSPLHFGNGTRLTVT.